The rows below give T cell receptor beta chains drawn from one sample of a study of cytomegalovirus exposure and HLA in healthy donors. Some clones are missing from TCRdb's copy, which holds only in-frame ones; the method was immunoSEQ multiplex PCR. The sample lists around 130,000 clones, 65% to 85% occurring once. Sequencing input: PBMCs. These receptors were taken from a woman aged 35 to 49 in good health and CMV-seronegative. CDR3s include the opening cysteine and the closing phenylalanine or tryptophan. The D gene is left open where the match is weak. Part of the rows lack a size; the others show once, few, many or a class for expanded clones.

TGTGCCAGCAGTACAGGGGACTATCAGCCCCAGCATTTT CASSTGDYQPQHF - TRBJ1-5 TRBV27 TRBD1
TGCGCCAGCAGCCGCGGGACAGGGGAATCCGAGCAGTACTTC CASSRGTGESEQYF once TRBJ2-7 TRBV5-1 TRBD1
TGTGCCAGTAGTATAGTGGGGGGTGAGACCCAGTACTTC CASSIVGGETQYF - TRBJ2-5 TRBV19 -
TGTGCCAGCAGCCCCCTGGGGGAGGCGATCACCCAGTACTTC CASSPLGEAITQYF - TRBJ2-5 TRBV7-7 -
TGTGCCAGCAGCCCTCGACAGGGACTCAATCAGCCCCAGCATTTT CASSPRQGLNQPQHF - TRBJ1-5 TRBV6-5 TRBD1
TGTGCCAGCAGTCCCCGGGACAGGGCCAATCAGCCCCAGCATTTT CASSPRDRANQPQHF once TRBJ1-5 TRBV6-5 TRBD1
TGTGCCAGCAGTTTATGGGGAAGGATAGAGGGGGACAAGGAGACCCAGTACTTC CASSLWGRIEGDKETQYF - TRBJ2-5 TRBV27 -
TGCGCCAGCAGCTTGGGCGCAGGGGGGAGGTACGAGCAGTACTTC CASSLGAGGRYEQYF - TRBJ2-7 TRBV5-1 -
TGTGCCTGGAGTTCAGTCTCGAACACTGAAGCTTTCTTT CAWSSVSNTEAFF - TRBJ1-1 TRBV30 -
TGTGCCAGCAGAGCCCGTTCCGCCACTGAAGCTTTCTTT CASRARSATEAFF - TRBJ1-1 TRBV27 -
TGTGCCAGCAGGCTAGCGGGGGGGCGGGGAGCAGATACGCAGTATTTT CASRLAGGRGADTQYF - TRBJ2-3 TRBV6-6 TRBD2
TGTGCCAGTAGTCACACAGGGGTGGTTGGCTACACCTTC CASSHTGVVGYTF - TRBJ1-2 TRBV19 TRBD1
TGTGCCACGCAAGACGGGACCTACGAGCAGTACTTC CATQDGTYEQYF - TRBJ2-7 TRBV10-3 -
TGCGCCAGCAGCTTGGATGGCTCCGGAGGCTCCTACGAGCAGTACTTC CASSLDGSGGSYEQYF - TRBJ2-7 TRBV5-1 -
TGTGCCAGCAGCCAAGGGGCACTAGCGGAGCACACAGATACGCAGTATTTT CASSQGALAEHTDTQYF - TRBJ2-3 TRBV4-2 TRBD2
TGTGCCAGCAGCTTAGACCTGACAGGGGCCGCTACTGAAGCTTTCTTT CASSLDLTGAATEAFF - TRBJ1-1 TRBV11-2 TRBD1
TGTGCCAGCAGCATACACTCGGGGAACACTGAAGCTTTCTTT CASSIHSGNTEAFF - TRBJ1-1 TRBV5-8 -
TGTGCCAGCAGCTTGTTGGTAGCGGGAGGGCCCGGCACCGGGGAGCTGTTTTTT CASSLLVAGGPGTGELFF - TRBJ2-2 TRBV7-8 TRBD2
TGTGCCAGCAGCGATGACTTTAGCGGGTTATCCTACGAGCAGTACTTC CASSDDFSGLSYEQYF few TRBJ2-7 TRBV7-2 TRBD2
TGTGCCAGCAGTCCCCGGGACAGGGTCATCACCGGGGAGCTGTTTTTT CASSPRDRVITGELFF once TRBJ2-2 TRBV28 TRBD1
TGTGCCAGCAGCTTCGGACAGGCCTCCAGTGGAAACACCATATATTTT CASSFGQASSGNTIYF - TRBJ1-3 TRBV7-2 TRBD1
TGCGCCAGCAGCTTACAGGGAACGGACACCGGGGAGCTGTTTTTT CASSLQGTDTGELFF - TRBJ2-2 TRBV5-1 -
TGTGCCAGCAGCGTAGGGTCTAGCGGGGGGACCAATGAGCAGTTCTTC CASSVGSSGGTNEQFF - TRBJ2-1 TRBV9 TRBD2
TGCGCCAGCAGTATCAAGGCAGGGGGCGATCAGCCCCAGCATTTT CASSIKAGGDQPQHF - TRBJ1-5 TRBV5-1 TRBD1
TGTGCCAGCAGTTTAGGTAGGACAGGGGGTAACGAGCAGTACTTC CASSLGRTGGNEQYF - TRBJ2-7 TRBV28 TRBD1
TGTGCCAGCAGTCCAGGAGGAGGCTATGGCTACACCTTC CASSPGGGYGYTF - TRBJ1-2 TRBV6-6 -
TGTGCCAGCAGTGGGAGCACGGCAATCCACGAGCAGTACTTC CASSGSTAIHEQYF - TRBJ2-7 TRBV2 -
TGTGCCAGCTCACCAGCCGGGTTGACCTACGAGCAGTACTTC CASSPAGLTYEQYF - TRBJ2-7 TRBV18 -
TGTGCCAGCAGCTATGACAGGAGTACCCTGAGCGGGGGCTCCAATGAGCAGTTCTTC CASSYDRSTLSGGSNEQFF - TRBJ2-1 TRBV7-3 TRBD2
TGCAGCGTCCTCGGGGGAGGAGGAGAGACCCAGTACTTC CSVLGGGGETQYF - TRBJ2-5 TRBV29-1 -